Only a few counts were recorded for the clone carrying this T cell receptor (beta chain). As yet, its antigen is unknown. Trimming at V came to 2 bases and at J to 0 bases, leaving 2 bases not matched to a gene. The CDR3 has 15 amino acids. Germline values: CDR1 KGHSH, CDR2 LQKENI. The sample comes from a study of identical twins. Overall study results and limits: Clonotypes of the beta chain that were abundant in cord blood carried fewer insertions (memory repertoires showed none). In beta out-of-frame sequences, the excess sharing between twins was weaker.

cDNA carried unique molecular identifiers, and a universal primer site was added by template switching. TCRdb recomputed calls from the 5' RACE reads with MiXCR, one row per CDR3 protein. The top ten clones hold around 0.25% of a sample with roughly 1,500,000 distinct CDR3 sequences, roughly 35% of them seen once. Source material: cord blood. The origin of this receptor is a newborn girl in good health. This sequence joins TRBV18 and TRBJ1-2; 8 positions agree with TRBD1. The CDR3 loop reads CASSPGTGTNYGYTF. The CDR3 region has the DNA TGTGCCAGCTCACCAGGGACAGGAACTAACTATGGCTACACCTTC.